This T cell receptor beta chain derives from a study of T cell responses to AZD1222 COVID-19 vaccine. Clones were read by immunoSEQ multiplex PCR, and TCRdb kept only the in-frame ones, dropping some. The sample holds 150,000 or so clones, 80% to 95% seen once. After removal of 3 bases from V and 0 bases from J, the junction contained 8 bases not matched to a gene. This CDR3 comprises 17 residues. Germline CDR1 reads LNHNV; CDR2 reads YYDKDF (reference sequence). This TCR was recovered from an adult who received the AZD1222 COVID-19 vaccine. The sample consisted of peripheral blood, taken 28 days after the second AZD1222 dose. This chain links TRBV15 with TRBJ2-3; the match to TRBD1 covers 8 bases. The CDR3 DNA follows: TGTGCCACCAGCAGGCGGACAGGGCGGCCTAGCACAGATACGCAGTATTTT. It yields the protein CATSRRTGRPSTDTQYF.